The 30 T cell receptor beta chains in this list originate from one sample, sequenced in a study of molecular identifiers for immune sequencing clone quantification. TCRdb re-derived calls from the PCR reads in MiXCR, one entry per CDR3 protein. Among some 65,000 distinct CDR3 sequences, around 18% were seen once, and the ten largest hold around 1.5%. The sequenced sample was naive CD8+ T cells from blood, with Jurkat cell RNA spiked in. Subset here: FACS-sorted CD8+CD4-CCR7+CD45RA+ naive T cells. Source of these receptors: a human donor in good health. Some libraries in this study had Jurkat cell RNA spiked in.

On this clonotype itself: This CDR3 is missing its conserved last phenylalanine or tryptophan, likely due to a read error. The chain combines TRBV6-5 with TRBJ2-7, with 9 nucleotides matching TRBD1. The J segment lost 5 bases and the V segment lost 4 bases, leaving 3 bases of the junction unmatched. This CDR3 spans 13 amino acids. Germline CDR1 MNHEY, CDR2 SVGAGI. The CDR3: CASSWTGDNEQYL. Written as DNA, the CDR3 is TGTGCCAGCAGTTGGACAGGGGACAACGAGCAGTACCTC.

This clonotype occurred many times. The chain carries TRBV7-9 and TRBJ2-6; D uncertain. The germline CDR1 and CDR2 sequences are SEHNR and FQNEAQ (reference sequence). The CDR3 is 16 residues long. V shed 0 bases and J shed 1 base, with 7 bases lying between them. CDR3 bases: TGTGCCAGCAGCTTAGCGACGTCATCTGGGGCCAACGTCCTGACTTTC. Translating gives CASSLATSSGANVLTF.

The sample holds a few counts of this clonotype. Given a much more abundant clone one base away, this may be a read error. This chain links TRBV4-3 with TRBJ2-1; D gene ambiguous. This CDR3 is 16 amino acids long. Germline-derived CDR1 and CDR2 are LGHNA and YSLEER. The V and J ends lost 6 bases and 4 bases respectively, with 19 bases between them. The CDR3 is CASSSSLGGKYNEQFF. CDR3 DNA: TGCGCCAGCAGTAGCAGTCTGGGCGGAAAATACAATGAGCAGTTCTTC.

Only a few counts were recorded for this clonotype. V is TRBV7-3 and J is TRBJ2-3; D call uncertain. Trimming stripped 5 bases from V and 1 base from J, with 10 bases between. The CDR3 is made up of 14 amino acids. The germline V gene encodes CDR1 SGHTA and CDR2 FQGTGA. CDR3 amino acids: CASSLWVGTDTQYF. Written as DNA, the CDR3 is TGTGCCAGCAGCCTCTGGGTTGGCACAGATACGCAGTATTTT.

CDR3 protein: CAISGTSGWAVYTGELFF. For the CDR3, the DNA is TGTGCCATCAGTGGGACTAGCGGGTGGGCCGTATACACCGGGGAGCTGTTTTTT. The V and J genes are TRBV10-3 and TRBJ2-2, with 11 positions matching TRBD2. Germline V gene data show CDR1 as ENHRY and CDR2 as SYGVKD. The CDR3 consists of 18 residues. Losses at the gene ends were 4 bases for V and 3 bases for J; bases not matched to a gene: 10.

This clonotype was observed many times. J is TRBJ2-6 and V is TRBV10-3, with 7 nucleotides matching TRBD1. The CDR3 has 17 amino acids. Looked up from germline, CDR1 is ENHRY and CDR2 is SYGVKD. Losses at the gene ends were 6 bases for V and 0 bases for J; bases not matched to a gene: 8. CDR3 sequence reads: CAISKGTAASGANVLTF. The CDR3 region has the DNA TGTGCCATCAGCAAGGGGACAGCCGCCTCTGGGGCCAACGTCCTGACTTTC.

This clonotype came up many times. The chain is built from TRBV7-9 and TRBJ1-5; D call uncertain. This CDR3 spans 12 amino acids. Trimming shortened V by 8 bases and J by 1 base, and 6 bases separated the two germline ends. CDR1 and CDR2 from the germline V gene are SEHNR and FQNEAQ (reference sequence). As DNA, the CDR3 is TGTGCCAGCTCTTGGAGCAATCAGCCCCAGCATTTT. This codes for CASSWSNQPQHF. Based on the CDR3 plus reference TRBV7-9 and TRBJ1-5, the full variable domain is DTGVSQNPRHKITKRGQNVTFRCDPISEHNRLYWYRQTLGQGPEFLTYFQNEAQLEKSRLLSDRFSAERPKGSFSTLEIQRTEQGDSAMYLCASSWSNQPQHFGDGTRLSIL.

For this clonotype: In this CDR3 the conserved last residue, phenylalanine or tryptophan, is missing, so a read error is likely. The chain carries TRBV7-9 and TRBJ2-5, with D perhaps being TRBD1 or TRBD2 (5 bases each). The germline gives CDR1 SEHNR, CDR2 FQNEAQ (reference sequence). The CDR3 is 17 residues long. The V end was cut by 7 bases, the J end by 0 bases, with 21 bases between. In DNA, the CDR3 is TGTGCCAGCAACCCTTTCAATGAGGGACGGAACCAAGAGACCCAGTACCTC. Translated, it gives CASNPFNEGRNQETQYL.

By sample fraction, this clonotype is medium-sized. As DNA, the CDR3 is TGCAGCGTTGAAGAGCCTCCCGGGAGCCAAGAGACCCAGTACTTC. Translated: CSVEEPPGSQETQYF. The chain combines TRBV29-1 with TRBJ2-5; tentative D call: TRBD2 (6 bases). The CDR3 has 15 amino acids. The V end lost 0 bases, the J end lost 1 base, and 12 bases lay between the germline ends. CDR1 is SQVTM, CDR2 ANQGSEA, per germline.

This chain uses TRBV12-3 or TRBV12-4 with TRBJ2-5, with D possibly being TRBD1 or TRBD2 (5 bases each). Trimming stripped 5 bases from V and 7 bases from J, with 17 bases between. This CDR3 region has 14 residues. The chain's CDR3 is CASSPPRGPGTQYF. In DNA form, the CDR3 reads TGTGCCAGCAGTCCCCCGAGGGGTCCCGGGACCCAGTACTTC.

This clonotype was counted at least ten times. The chain has TRBV6-1 and TRBJ2-1; 8 positions match TRBD2. Germline V gene lookup returns CDR1 MNHNS and CDR2 SASEGT. Trimming took 5 bases from V and 2 from J; bases not matched to a gene: 5. This CDR3 has 15 amino acids. This CDR3 reads CASSKTSVTYNEQFF. DNA of the CDR3: TGTGCCAGCAGTAAGACTAGCGTCACCTACAATGAGCAGTTCTTC.

The chain recombines TRBV5-4 with TRBJ2-1, with D perhaps TRBD2 (5 bases). Germline V gene lookup returns CDR1 SGHNT and CDR2 YYREEE (reference sequence). V gave up 3 bases and J gave up 8 bases, with 12 bases separating them. There are 13 residues in the CDR3. CDR3 region: CASSSDSPHEQFF. In DNA form, the CDR3 reads TGTGCCAGCAGCTCGGACTCTCCCCATGAGCAGTTCTTC.

Worth noting for this clonotype: A much larger clone lies one base from this, so it may be a read error. J is TRBJ2-7 and V is TRBV27, with D hard to call. This CDR3 comprises 15 residues. CDR1 MNHEY and CDR2 SMNVEV come from the germline V gene (reference sequence). The chain's CDR3 is CASSLSSVNSYEQHF. As DNA, the CDR3 is TGTGCCAGCAGTTTATCCTCTGTAAACTCCTACGAGCAGCACTTC.

This clonotype was recorded at least ten times. This chain uses TRBV18 with TRBJ1-2, with 7 bases identical to TRBD1. There are 16 residues in the CDR3. The V and J ends lost 0 bases and 4 bases, in that order; junction bases with no gene match: 8. Germline CDR1 and CDR2: KGHSH and LQKENI. Here the CDR3 DNA reads TGTGCCAGCTCACCACCGGCGGGACAGAAAGGCTATGGCTACACCTTC. Translation gives CASSPPAGQKGYGYTF.

Notes on this clonotype: A much larger clonotype is one base distant, so this may be a read error. The chain links TRBV20-1 to TRBJ2-7; D perhaps matches TRBD1 (6 bases). The CDR3 consists of 13 residues. CDR1 DFQATT and CDR2 SNEGSKA come from the germline V gene (reference sequence). In DNA form, the CDR3 reads TGCAGTGCTAGAGATCCAGGGGCCTACGGGCAGTACTTC. Protein product: CSARDPGAYGQYF.

This clonotype was seen ten or more times. J is TRBJ1-5 and V is TRBV10-1; 9 bases match TRBD1. V dropped 8 bases and J dropped 6; count of bases not matched to a gene: 5. CDR1 WNHNN and CDR2 SYGVQD come from the germline V gene (reference sequence). The CDR3 consists of 13 residues. The CDR3, as DNA: TGCGCCAGCGGGACAGGGAAGGGTCAGCCCCAGCATTTT. Translating it yields CASGTGKGQPQHF.

Turning to this clonotype: Possible read error: a much larger clone is one base away. CDR3 sequence: CASSTDRQGSGSTIYF. CDR3 nucleotides: TGTGCCAGCAGTACAGATCGACAGGGGTCTGGAAGCACCATATATTTT. The chain has TRBV28 and TRBJ1-3, with 8 bases aligning to TRBD1. The CDR3 has 16 residues. Germline V gene data show CDR1 as MDHEN and CDR2 as SYDVKM. Complete variable domain (other parts from reference TRBV28 and TRBJ1-3): DVKVTQSSRYLVKRTGEKVFLECVQDMDHENMFWYRQDPGLGLRLIYFSYDVKMKEKGDIPEGYSVSREKKERFSLILESASTNQTSMYLCASSTDRQGSGSTIYFGEGSWLTVV.

This clonotype has a count of ten or more. V and J are TRBV12-3 or TRBV12-4 and TRBJ1-1, with D hard to call. This CDR3 has 12 amino acids. V was trimmed by 5 bases and J by 10 bases, leaving 14 bases between them. The CDR3, as DNA: TGTGCCAGCAGTATCCCTCGGGTTGGAGCTTTCTTT. Amino acids: CASSIPRVGAFF.

In the case of this clonotype: The CDR3 does not end in the conserved phenylalanine or tryptophan, so this is likely a read error. This rearrangement joins TRBV7-9 to TRBJ1-1, with 9 positions matching TRBD1. V trimming: 2 bases; J trimming: 7 bases; junction bases outside the gene matches: 17. Germline lookup yields CDR1 SEHNR and CDR2 FQNEAQ (reference sequence). This CDR3 has 18 amino acids. CDR3 nucleotides: TGTGCCAGCAGCTTAAATCAGGGATACAGGGGGCCGATGAATGAAGCTTTCCTT. This codes for CASSLNQGYRGPMNEAFL.

This clonotype has ten or more counts. J is TRBJ2-1 and V is TRBV7-3; perhaps TRBD1 as D (5 bases). Deletions cut 0 bases from V and 6 bases from J, with 9 bases between. The CDR3 is 14 residues long. The germline V gene encodes CDR1 SGHTA and CDR2 FQGTGA. CDR3 coding DNA: TGTGCCAGCAGCTTAACGCAAGGGGTCAATGAGCAGTTCTTC. Its protein is CASSLTQGVNEQFF.

This clonotype has a count of ten or more. The rearrangement joins TRBV24-1 to TRBJ2-1; 12 bases match TRBD2. This CDR3 comprises 16 residues. CDR1 KGHDR and CDR2 SFDVKD come from the germline V gene. J gave up 7 bases and V 0 bases, and 3 bases lay outside the gene matches. The CDR3 here is CATSDLPGTSGNEQFF. The CDR3 DNA follows: TGTGCCACCAGTGATTTGCCGGGGACTAGCGGGAATGAGCAGTTCTTC.

The genes are TRBV11-3 and TRBJ2-1; 8 positions agree with TRBD2. From germline, CDR1 is SGHNT and CDR2 YENEEA. V trimming: 5 bases; J trimming: 4 bases; junction bases outside the gene matches: 4. CDR3 length: 14 residues. The CDR3 DNA sequence: TGTGCCAGCAGCCGGGGACTAGGATACAATGAGCAGTTCTTC. This sequence encodes CASSRGLGYNEQFF.

This clonotype was picked up many times. The chain is built from TRBV7-9 and TRBJ1-2, with D possibly matching TRBD1 (6 bases). CDR3 length: 14 amino acids. The germline gives CDR1 SEHNR, CDR2 FQNEAQ (reference sequence). Deletions cut 1 base from V and 8 bases from J, with 14 bases between. The CDR3 spells CASSLGTGLGGYTF. CDR3 nucleotides: TGTGCCAGCAGCTTAGGTACAGGGCTTGGCGGCTACACCTTC.

There are many counts of this clonotype. The V call is TRBV12-3 or TRBV12-4, the J call TRBJ1-1; 9 bases match TRBD1. The CDR3 loop spans 16 amino acids. V lost 5 bases, J lost 3 bases, and 10 bases stayed unmatched. This chain's CDR3 is CASSHAGTGIHTEAFF. CDR3 nucleotide sequence: TGTGCCAGCAGTCACGCCGGGACAGGGATTCACACTGAAGCTTTCTTT.

This clonotype was observed at least ten times. The rearrangement links TRBV30 to TRBJ2-2; 8 positions agree with TRBD2. Per the germline V gene, CDR1 is GTSNPN and CDR2 is SVGIG (reference sequence). Trimming at V came to 8 bases and at J to 7 bases, leaving 15 bases not matched to a gene. This CDR3 region has 15 residues. The DNA of the CDR3 is TGTGCCCTAGAAGGACTAGCTACAGGAATCGGGGAGCTGTTTTTT. It translates to CALEGLATGIGELFF. Complete variable domain (other parts from reference TRBV30 and TRBJ2-2): SQTIHQWPATLVQPVGSPLSLECTVEGTSNPNLYWYRQAAGRGLQLLFYSVGIGQISSEVPQNLSASRPQDRQFILSSKKLLLSDSGFYLCALEGLATGIGELFFGEGSRLTVL.

This clonotype showed up many times. The J gene is TRBJ2-2, the V gene TRBV27; D is possibly TRBD1 or TRBD2 (6 bases each). Per germline, CDR1 MNHEY and CDR2 SMNVEV (reference sequence). This CDR3 has 14 residues. With 0 bases removed from V and 7 bases from J, the gap between germline ends came to 9 bases. The CDR3 reads CASSLSGGSGELFF. In nucleotides, the CDR3 is TGTGCCAGCAGTTTATCAGGGGGGAGCGGGGAGCTGTTTTTT.

This chain joins TRBV29-1 and TRBJ2-1, with 10 bases identical to TRBD1. The CDR3 contains 15 residues. Unmatched junction bases numbered 16, after V lost 5 bases and J lost 12 bases. Per germline, CDR1 SQVTM and CDR2 ANQGSEA. The CDR3 reads CSVRYRDRGYGGQFF. The DNA for the CDR3 is TGCAGCGTTCGATACCGGGACAGGGGTTACGGGGGGCAGTTCTTC.

This clonotype was counted at least ten times. This chain links TRBV28 with TRBJ2-3, with D possibly TRBD2 on 6 matching bases. V dropped 9 bases and J dropped 2 bases, with 21 bases sitting between them. The CDR3 is 16 amino acids. Germline values: CDR1 MDHEN, CDR2 SYDVKM. CDR3 protein: CASNTGMTRPTDTQYF. CDR3 sequence (DNA): TGTGCCAGTAATACCGGGATGACTAGGCCCACAGATACGCAGTATTTT.

Points on this clonotype: A much more abundant neighbour one base away suggests this may be a read error. CDR3 DNA: TGTGCCAGCAGCTCACTAGCGGGAGGGCAGCACGAAGCAGATACGCAGTATTTT. Residues: CASSSLAGGQHEADTQYF. J is TRBJ2-3 and V is TRBV11-3; the match to TRBD2 covers 13 bases. The CDR3 runs 18 residues. V dropped 4 bases and J dropped 4; count of bases not matched to a gene: 11. Germline loops: CDR1 SGHNT, CDR2 YENEEA.

This clonotype showed up just a few times. The gene calls are TRBV7-9 and TRBJ2-1; D uncertain. V lost 3 bases, J lost 7 bases, and 13 bases lay in between. The CDR3 is made up of 14 amino acids. Looked up from germline, CDR1 is SEHNR and CDR2 is FQNEAQ (reference sequence). This chain's CDR3 is CASSLVISLNEQFF. The CDR3, as DNA: TGTGCCAGCAGCTTGGTTATCTCCCTGAATGAGCAGTTCTTC.